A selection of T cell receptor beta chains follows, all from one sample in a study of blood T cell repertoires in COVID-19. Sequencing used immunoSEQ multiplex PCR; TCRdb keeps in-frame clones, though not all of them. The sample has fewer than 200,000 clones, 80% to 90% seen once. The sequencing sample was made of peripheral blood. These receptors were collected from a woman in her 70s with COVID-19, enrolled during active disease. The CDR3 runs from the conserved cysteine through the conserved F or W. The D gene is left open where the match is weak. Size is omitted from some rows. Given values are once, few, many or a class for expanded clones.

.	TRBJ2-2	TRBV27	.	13	TGTGCCAGCAGTTTGTGGGGCGCCGGGGAGCTGTTTTTT	CASSLWGAGELFF
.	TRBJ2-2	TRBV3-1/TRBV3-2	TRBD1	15	TGTGCCAGCAGCCAAGCCGGGACAGTGGTCGGGGAGCTGTTTTTT	CASSQAGTVVGELFF
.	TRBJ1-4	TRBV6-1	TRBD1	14	TGTGCCAGCAGCGAAGGGACAGTAAATGAAAAACTGTTTTTT	CASSEGTVNEKLFF
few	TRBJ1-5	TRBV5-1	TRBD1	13	TGCGCCAGCAGCCCGACAGGGTCGCAGCCCCAGCATTTT	CASSPTGSQPQHF
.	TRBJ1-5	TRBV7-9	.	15	TGTGCCAGCAGCTTACTTTGGGACATTAATCAGCCCCAGCATTTT	CASSLLWDINQPQHF
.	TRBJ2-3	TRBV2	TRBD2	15	TGTGCCAACAAAGCGGCTAGCGGGAGATCAGATACGCAGTATTTT	CANKAASGRSDTQYF
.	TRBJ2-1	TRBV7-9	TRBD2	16	TGTGCCAGCAGCCCACCCACTAGCGGGATCTACAATGAGCAGTTCTTC	CASSPPTSGIYNEQFF
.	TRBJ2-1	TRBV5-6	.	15	TGTGCCAGCAGCGTGGACACCCGGGATAACAATGAGCAGTTCTTC	CASSVDTRDNNEQFF
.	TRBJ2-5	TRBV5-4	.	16	TGTGCCAGCAGTGATGGAAACTACCGGAGAGGAGAGACCCAGTACTTC	CASSDGNYRRGETQYF
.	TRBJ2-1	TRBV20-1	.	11	TGCAGTGCGGGCGACTACGATGAGCAGTTCTTC	CSAGDYDEQFF
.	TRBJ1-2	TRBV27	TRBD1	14	TGTGCCAGCAGACCTCGGGACAGGGGATCTGGCTACACCTTC	CASRPRDRGSGYTF
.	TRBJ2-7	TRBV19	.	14	TGTGCCAGTAGTATGGGGGACAACTCCTACGAGCAGTACTTC	CASSMGDNSYEQYF
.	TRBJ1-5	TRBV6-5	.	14	TGTGCCACCGGCTATCACAGTACTAATCAGCCCCAGCATTTT	CATGYHSTNQPQHF
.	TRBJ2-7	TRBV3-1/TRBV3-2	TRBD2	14	TGTGCCAGCAGCCTAGCGGGAGGTTACTACGAGCAGTACTTC	CASSLAGGYYEQYF
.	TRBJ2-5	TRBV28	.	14	TGTGCCAGCAGTCGTCCGGGACGGCTAGCGTCCCAGTACTTC	CASSRPGRLASQYF
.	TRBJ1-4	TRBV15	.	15	TGTGCCACCAGCCCTAACCCGGGGGGCGATGAAAAACTGTTTTTT	CATSPNPGGDEKLFF